The T cell receptor (beta chain) under discussion was sequenced for a study of blood T cell repertoires in COVID-19. Adults between roughly 18 and 89 years of age took part from 24 US areas. Method: immunoSEQ multiplex PCR; TCRdb's copy keeps in-frame clones and lacks some. The table lists approximately 300,000 clones, more than 75% of them singletons, with 10% in the top ten. V lost 6 bases and J lost 1, with 18 bases in between. The CDR3 extends over 16 amino acids. Germline V gives CDR1 SNHLY, CDR2 FYNNEI. The chain uses TRBV2 and TRBJ1-1; D is possibly TRBD1 (5 bases). The sample taken for sequencing was PBMCs or T cells enriched from blood (not recorded which). This clonotype originated in a woman younger than 30 who had recovered from COVID-19. CDR3 sequence (DNA): TGTGCCAGCAGGGGCCTTGGGGCCAATGGGAACACTGAAGCTTTCTTT. Residues: CASRGLGANGNTEAFF.